A single sample gave rise to the 11 T cell receptor beta chains below, sequenced in a study of cytomegalovirus exposure and HLA in healthy donors. PCR was performed using 60 Vbeta and 13 Jbeta primers. Data came from immunoSEQ multiplex PCR; TCRdb stores just in-frame clones and leaves some out. The sample has about 140,000 clones, 70% to 85% seen once. The material sequenced was PBMCs. These receptors were collected from a man in his forties in good health and CMV-seropositive.

V usage is TRBV6-5 and J usage is TRBJ2-1; 8 bases are shared with TRBD1. This CDR3 contains 14 residues. V trimming: 8 bases; J trimming: 6 bases; junction bases outside the gene matches: 9. Per germline, CDR1 MNHEY and CDR2 SVGAGI. CDR3 DNA: TGTGCCAGCGCCGGGCAGGGGGCGTCCAATGAGCAGTTCTTC. As protein: CASAGQGASNEQFF.

This clone was seen only a few times. CDR3 residues: CASSQVGGGATGELFF. CDR3 sequence (DNA): TGTGCCAGCAGCCAAGTAGGCGGGGGGGCCACCGGGGAGCTGTTTTTT. The V gene is TRBV14, the J gene TRBJ2-2; 9 positions agree with TRBD2. J lost 4 bases, V lost 1 base, and 4 bases had no gene match. CDR1 is SGHDN, CDR2 FVKESK, per germline. The CDR3 is 16 residues long. Variable domain in full (rest from reference TRBV14 and TRBJ2-2): EAGVTQFPSHSVIEKGQTVTLRCDPISGHDNLYWYRRVMGKEIKFLLHFVKESKQDESGMPNNRFLAERTGGTYSTLKVQPAELEDSGVYFCASSQVGGGATGELFFGEGSRLTVL.

The chain couples TRBV5-4 to TRBJ1-6, with D hard to call. CDR3 length equals 15 residues. CDR1 is SGHNT, CDR2 YYREEE, per germline (reference sequence). V shed 4 bases and J shed 7 bases, with 15 bases lying between them. CDR3 in amino acids: CASSQAGGLNSPLHF. The CDR3 bases are TGTGCCAGCAGCCAGGCAGGAGGCTTAAATTCACCCCTCCACTTT.

The chain uses TRBV9 and TRBJ2-2, with 7 bases fitting TRBD2. Germline CDR1 reads SGDLS; CDR2 reads YYNGEE. Trimming at V came to 2 bases and at J to 2 bases, leaving 3 bases not matched to a gene. The CDR3 covers 15 residues. The CDR3 DNA reads as TGTGCCAGCAGCGTGGGGACTATAAACACCGGGGAGCTGTTTTTT. Its protein product is CASSVGTINTGELFF.

This clone was detected only once. The chain combines TRBV9 with TRBJ2-1, with TRBD2 matching 10 bases. The CDR3 covers 17 residues. V gave up 4 bases and J gave up 0 bases; unmatched junction bases: 7. Germline-derived CDR1 and CDR2 are SGDLS and YYNGEE. In nucleotides, the CDR3 is TGTGCCAGCAGCCTTAGCGGGGGGTCGAGCTCCTACAATGAGCAGTTCTTC. Its protein product is CASSLSGGSSSYNEQFF.

This clone has only a few counts. The chain carries TRBV5-1 and TRBJ2-2; tentatively, D is TRBD2 (6 bases). The CDR3 runs 17 residues. In germline, CDR1 is SGHRS, CDR2 YFSETQ. Deletions cut 7 bases from V and 5 bases from J, with 24 bases between. The CDR3 DNA follows: TGCGCCAGCTTTCCCGGTGGGGGGACTCCTAGGACCGGGGAGCTGTTTTTT. This encodes CASFPGGGTPRTGELFF. Together with reference TRBV5-1 and TRBJ2-2, the CDR3 gives the full variable domain: KAGVTQTPRYLIKTRGQQVTLSCSPISGHRSVSWYQQTPGQGLQFLFEYFSETQRNKGNFPGRFSGRQFSNSRSEMNVSTLELGDSALYLCASFPGGGTPRTGELFFGEGSRLTVL.

The chain couples TRBV11-2 to TRBJ2-7, with 9 bases lining up with TRBD1. CDR1 and CDR2 (germline): SGHAT, FQNNGV. The trim removed 5 bases at V and 7 bases at J, leaving 12 bases unmatched. CDR3 size: 15 residues. The CDR3 DNA reads TGTGCCAGCAGCACCGGGACAGGGTTTCTACGGGAGCAGTACTTC. Translation gives CASSTGTGFLREQYF. Drawing the rest from reference TRBV11-2 and TRBJ2-7, the complete variable domain is EAGVAQSPRYKIIEKRQSVAFWCNPISGHATLYWYQQILGQGPKLLIQFQNNGVVDDSQLPKDRFSAERLKGVDSTLKIQPAKLEDSAVYLCASSTGTGFLREQYFGPGTRLTVT.

V gene TRBV6-5 combines with J gene TRBJ1-5, with 7 nucleotides matching TRBD1. Germline V gene lookup returns CDR1 MNHEY and CDR2 SVGAGI. This CDR3 spans 13 amino acids. V was pared by 6 bases and J by 7 bases, with 6 bases of the junction left unmatched. CDR3 DNA: TGTGCCAGCAGGTCGACAGGGCGGCAGCCCCAGCATTTT. Translated, it gives CASRSTGRQPQHF.

This clone came up a few times. The rearrangement joins TRBV2 to TRBJ1-3, with 8 bases fitting TRBD1. The V gene end was trimmed by 6 bases and the J gene end by 0 bases; junction bases not matched to a gene: 4. There are 15 residues in the CDR3. In germline, CDR1 is SNHLY, CDR2 FYNNEI. The CDR3 bases are TGTGCCAGCAGCGTCCAGGGGGCCTCTGGAAACACCATATATTTT. The encoded protein is CASSVQGASGNTIYF.

The V and J genes are TRBV30 and TRBJ1-4; a possible D gene is TRBD1 (6 bases). Trimming removed 4 bases from V and 3 bases from J, with 12 bases in between. This CDR3 contains 14 residues. Germline CDR1 GTSNPN, CDR2 SVGIG (reference sequence). CDR3 bases: TGTGCCTGGAATTACAGGGCGGCTAATGAAAAACTGTTTTTT. Translating gives CAWNYRAANEKLFF.

This chain joins TRBV2 and TRBJ2-1; D possibly corresponds to TRBD1 (6 bases). The CDR3 totals 13 residues. Germline V gene data show CDR1 as SNHLY and CDR2 as FYNNEI. Trimming removed 4 bases from V and 10 bases from J, with 14 bases in between. The CDR3, as DNA: TGTGCCAGCAGTGGGACAGCAATCGGGGAGCAGTTCTTC. Its translation: CASSGTAIGEQFF.